Detailed here is one T cell receptor beta chain. Its specificity is unknown. Investigators spread the genomic DNA of each subset evenly over several immunoSEQ plates. Here immunoSEQ multiplex PCR was the method, and the copy in TCRdb shows in-frame clones only, minus some. The sample lists millions of clones, 90% to 95% occurring once. CDR1 is LNHDA, CDR2 SQIVND, per germline (reference sequence). The CDR3 is 13 amino acids. Trimming stripped 5 bases from V and 8 bases from J, with 15 bases between. This entry belongs to a study of shared clonotypes between healthy human individuals. Study conclusions and caveats: Naive subsets generally exceeded memory subsets in estimated richness. Shared clonotypes across all four donors exceeded non-shared ones in generation probability.

The specimen was naive CD4+ T cells sorted from blood. Described subset: CD45RA+ positively selected. The J gene is TRBJ2-5, the V gene TRBV19, with D unclear. This TCR was recovered from a young man in good health. The CDR3 nucleotides read TGTGCCAGTAGTCTTACGGGCCAAGTAACCCAGTACTTC. It translates to CASSLTGQVTQYF.